These 9 T cell receptor beta chains came from one sample sequenced in a study of vaccination and CD4 T cells after COVID-19. What these receptors recognize is not known. Time point of the sample: late sampling 161 to 241 days after vaccination in three convalescent patients. Treatment denoted: approximately nine-day PBMC culture with coronavirus spike peptide pools or control peptides (ViraFEST assay). Oncomine TCR Beta short-read sequencing was applied to DNA from cultured CD4+ T cells. TCRdb passed the PCR reads through MiXCR, listing each CDR3 protein once. The profile covers around 30,000 distinct CDR3 sequences, with roughly a third appearing a single time and under 3.5% taken by the ten largest. Sequencing used CD4+ T cells from blood, cultured in vitro, obtained about 7 months after SARS-CoV-2 vaccination. The receptor source for this set is a human donor who had recovered from COVID-19.

This clonotype was seen only once. The V and J genes are TRBV20-1 and TRBJ1-1; weak D call: TRBD1 (6 bases). Germline assignment: CDR1 DFQATT and CDR2 SNEGSKA (reference sequence). V lost 5 bases, J lost 1 base, and 11 bases lay in between. There are 13 residues in the CDR3. The CDR3 loop reads CSAQGQSNTEAFF. The CDR3 region has the DNA TGCAGTGCTCAAGGACAGTCGAACACTGAAGCTTTCTTT.

CDR3 nucleotide sequence: TGCAGTGCTCAGGCGTCTAGCGGAGAACAAGAGACCCAGTACTTC. It yields the protein CSAQASSGEQETQYF. The chain uses TRBV20-1 and TRBJ2-5; 7 bases are shared with TRBD2. The V gene end was trimmed by 5 bases and the J gene end by 2 bases; junction bases not matched to a gene: 11. The CDR3 consists of 15 residues. The V gene's germline CDR1 is DFQATT and CDR2 SNEGSKA (reference sequence).

This chain joins TRBV19 and TRBJ2-3; D unresolved. Germline CDR1 LNHDA, CDR2 SQIVND (reference sequence). V lost 3 bases and J 4 bases, leaving 11 bases between the germline ends. The length of the CDR3 is 14 residues. The CDR3 reads CASSITILPDTQYF. CDR3 DNA: TGTGCCAGTAGTATTACTATACTCCCAGATACGCAGTATTTT. Full variable domain (rest looked up from reference TRBV19 and TRBJ2-3): DGGITQSPKYLFRKEGQNVTLSCEQNLNHDAMYWYRQDPGQGLRLIYYSQIVNDFQKGDIAEGYSVSREKKESFPLTVTSAQKNPTAFYLCASSITILPDTQYFGPGTRLTVL.

The chain is built from TRBV7-3 and TRBJ2-7, with TRBD2 as a possible D gene (5 bases). Trimming took off 1 base at V and 3 bases at J, with 10 bases between the two ends. Germline CDR1 is SGHTA and CDR2 is FQGTGA. The CDR3 spans 14 residues. CDR3 nucleotides: TGTGCCAGCAGCTTAAAAGCGGAAGGCTACGAGCAGTACTTC. It translates to CASSLKAEGYEQYF.

The chain combines TRBV20-1 with TRBJ2-7; D gene uncertain. The CDR3 contains 12 residues. CDR1 is DFQATT, CDR2 SNEGSKA, per germline (reference sequence). The ends were cut back, 2 bases at V and 2 bases at J, with 7 bases in the middle. DNA of the CDR3: TGCAGTGCTAGAAATCCCCCCTACGAGCAGTACTTC. It encodes CSARNPPYEQYF.

This clonotype is labeled large. V usage is TRBV28 and J usage is TRBJ2-3, with D maybe TRBD2 (5 bases). Trimming cost V 4 bases and J 4 bases, with 15 bases left between them. Germline CDR1 MDHEN, CDR2 SYDVKM. CDR3 length equals 15 residues. The CDR3 here is CASSYALERADTQYF. Written as DNA, the CDR3 is TGTGCCAGCAGTTACGCCCTAGAGAGGGCAGATACGCAGTATTTT.

J is TRBJ2-5 and V is TRBV6-1; D may be TRBD2 (5 bases). The CDR3 extends over 12 amino acids. CDR1 is MNHNS, CDR2 SASEGT, per germline. V lost 3 bases, J lost 5 bases, and 7 bases lay in between. As DNA, the CDR3 is TGTGCCAGCAGTGATCGCGGGGAGACCCAGTACTTC. Encoded protein: CASSDRGETQYF.

This clonotype was observed a handful of times. The V gene is TRBV5-4, the J gene TRBJ2-1; D uncertain. The CDR3 sequence is 16 residues long. Germline CDR1 is SGHNT and CDR2 is YYREEE (reference sequence). The V end lost 3 bases, the J end lost 2 bases, and 15 bases lay between the germline ends. The CDR3 sequence is CASSSASARTYNEQFF. The CDR3 DNA reads as TGTGCCAGCAGCTCGGCAAGCGCCAGAACCTACAATGAGCAGTTCTTC.

By sample share, this clonotype is medium-sized. This chain joins TRBV20-1 and TRBJ2-7, with 10 bases aligning to TRBD2. V was clipped by 0 bases and J by 9 bases; unmatched bases: 11. This CDR3 is built from 15 residues. Germline assignment: CDR1 DFQATT and CDR2 SNEGSKA (reference sequence). CDR3 coding DNA: TGCAGTGCTAGAGATCTAGCGGGAGAGCCTACGGCGCAGTACTTC. Translating it yields CSARDLAGEPTAQYF.